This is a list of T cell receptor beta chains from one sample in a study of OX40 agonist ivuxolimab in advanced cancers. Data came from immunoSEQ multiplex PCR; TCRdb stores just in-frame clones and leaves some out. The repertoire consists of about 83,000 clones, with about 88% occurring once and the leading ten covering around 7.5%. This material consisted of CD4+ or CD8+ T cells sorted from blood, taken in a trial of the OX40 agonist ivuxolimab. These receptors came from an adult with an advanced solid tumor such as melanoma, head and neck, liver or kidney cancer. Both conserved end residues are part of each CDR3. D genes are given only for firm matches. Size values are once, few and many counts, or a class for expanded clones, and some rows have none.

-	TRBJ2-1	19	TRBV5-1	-	TGCGCCAGCAGCGTTCGGGCTATGAGCGGACGGAGCTCCTACAATGAGCAGTTCTTC	CASSVRAMSGRSSYNEQFF
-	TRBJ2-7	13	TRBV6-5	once	TGTGCCAGCAGTACCGGGAGTAGCTACGAGCAGTACTTC	CASSTGSSYEQYF
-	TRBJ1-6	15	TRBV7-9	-	TGTGCCAGCAGCTCCCGGGACATCCGGAATTCACCCCTCCACTTT	CASSSRDIRNSPLHF
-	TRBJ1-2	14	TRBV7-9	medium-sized	TGTGCCAGCAGCTTGAGCGGAGGCGACTATGGCTACACCTTC	CASSLSGGDYGYTF
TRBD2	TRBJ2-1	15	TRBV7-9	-	TGTGCCAGCAGCTTACCCGGCGGGAGGGCCGAGGAGCAGTTCTTC	CASSLPGGRAEEQFF
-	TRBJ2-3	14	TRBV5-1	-	TGCGCCAGCAGCATAGGTAGGGGAACAGATACGCAGTATTTT	CASSIGRGTDTQYF
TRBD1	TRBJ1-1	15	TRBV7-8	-	TGTGCCAGCAGCTTAGGGGCACAGGGGGCCACTGAAGCTTTCTTT	CASSLGAQGATEAFF
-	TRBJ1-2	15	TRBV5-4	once	TGTGCCAGCAGCTTTATTTCGGAAAAAGTCTATGGCTACACCTTC	CASSFISEKVYGYTF
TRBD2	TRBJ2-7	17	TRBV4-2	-	TGTGCCAGCAGCCAAGGCCGCGGAACTAGCGGGGCCTACGAGCAGTACTTC	CASSQGRGTSGAYEQYF
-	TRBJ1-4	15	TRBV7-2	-	TGTGCCAGCAGCCGTACCGGGACGATAAATGAAAAACTGTTTTTT	CASSRTGTINEKLFF
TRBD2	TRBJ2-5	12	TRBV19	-	TGTGCCAGCACTAGCGGGGGCGGGACCCAGTACTTC	CASTSGGGTQYF
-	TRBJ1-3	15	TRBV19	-	TGTGCCAGTAGATACACGGCCCACTCTGGAAACACCATATATTTT	CASRYTAHSGNTIYF
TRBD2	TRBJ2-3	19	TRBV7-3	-	TGTGCCAGCAGCTTGACCCGGACTAGCGGGGGGGCCGTTACAGATACGCAGTATTTT	CASSLTRTSGGAVTDTQYF
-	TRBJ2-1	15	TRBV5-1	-	TGCGCCAGCAGCTTGGTCAGCGCGACGTACAATGAGCAGTTCTTC	CASSLVSATYNEQFF
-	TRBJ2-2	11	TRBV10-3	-	TGTGCCATTCGAAGGGGTGGGGAGCTGTTTTTT	CAIRRGGELFF
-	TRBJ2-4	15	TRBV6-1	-	TGTGCCAGCAGTGAAGCCGAACGGTTCAAAAACATTCAGTACTTC	CASSEAERFKNIQYF
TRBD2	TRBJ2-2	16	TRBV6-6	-	TGTGCCAGCAGATTAGCGGGAGGGCGGGCCACCGGGGAGCTGTTTTTT	CASRLAGGRATGELFF
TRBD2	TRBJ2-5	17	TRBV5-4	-	TGTGCCAGCAGCTTGGTTGGCAGCGGGGGTTTCCAAGAGACCCAGTACTTC	CASSLVGSGGFQETQYF
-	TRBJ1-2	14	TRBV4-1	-	TGCGCCAGCAGCCAAAGAGGACTCCTGGAGGGCTACACCTTC	CASSQRGLLEGYTF
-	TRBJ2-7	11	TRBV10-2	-	TGCGCCAGCAGTAAGTCCGGCGAGCAGTACTTC	CASSKSGEQYF
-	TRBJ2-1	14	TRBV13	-	TGTGCCAGCAGCGACAGTGGGGCTTCAAATGAGCAGTTCTTC	CASSDSGASNEQFF
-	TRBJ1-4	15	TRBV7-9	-	TGTGCCAGCAGTTTAGGGGGGGGCCACGGGGAAAAACTGTTTTTT	CASSLGGGHGEKLFF
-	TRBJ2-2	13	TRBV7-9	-	TGTGCCAGCAGCTTCCAGGGCACCGGGGAGCTGTTTTTT	CASSFQGTGELFF
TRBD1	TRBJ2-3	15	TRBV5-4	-	TGTGCCAGCAGTCATCAGGGGGCTGGCACAGATACGCAGTATTTT	CASSHQGAGTDTQYF
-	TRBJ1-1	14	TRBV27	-	TGTGCCAGCAGTCGAGCCAGGGGAGCGACTGAAGCTTTCTTT	CASSRARGATEAFF
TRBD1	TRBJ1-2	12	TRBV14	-	TGTGCCAGCAGCCAAGATGGGAGGACAGGCTACTTC	CASSQDGRTGYF
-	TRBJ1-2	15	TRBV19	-	TGTGCCAGTAGTATCTGGTCCAGTCGACGCTATGGCTACACCTTC	CASSIWSSRRYGYTF
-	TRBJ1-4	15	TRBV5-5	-	TGTGCCAGCAGCCTAACCGGGACTACGAATGAAAAACTGTTTTTT	CASSLTGTTNEKLFF
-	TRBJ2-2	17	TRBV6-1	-	TGTGCCAGCAGTGCCCGCCCTCGGACGGCGAACACCGGGGAGCTGTTTTTT	CASSARPRTANTGELFF
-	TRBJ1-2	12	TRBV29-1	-	TGCAGCGTTGCCGACAGCGACTATGGCTACACCTTC	CSVADSDYGYTF
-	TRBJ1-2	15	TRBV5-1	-	TGCGCCAGCAGCTTGGCTCAGGGGCTTGGGTTGGGCTACACCTTC	CASSLAQGLGLGYTF
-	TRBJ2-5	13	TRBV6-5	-	TGTGCCAGCAGCCCCCGCGGGAAAGAGACCCAGTACTTC	CASSPRGKETQYF
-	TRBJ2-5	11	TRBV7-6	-	TGTGCCAGCGGAGTAAGCGGGACCCAGTACTTC	CASGVSGTQYF
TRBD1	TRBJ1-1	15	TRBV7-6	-	TGTGCCAGCAGCTCCGGACAGGGGATGAACACTGAAGCTTTCTTT	CASSSGQGMNTEAFF
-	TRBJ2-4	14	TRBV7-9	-	TGTGCCAGCAGCTTTTATGGAGGGCAAAACATTCAGTACTTC	CASSFYGGQNIQYF
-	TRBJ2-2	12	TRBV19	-	TGTGCCAGTAGTATGGGGGCCGGGGAGCTGTTTTTT	CASSMGAGELFF
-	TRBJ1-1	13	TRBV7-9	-	TGTGCCAGCAGCTTAGGCGCGAACACTGAAGCTTTCTTT	CASSLGANTEAFF
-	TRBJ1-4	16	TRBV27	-	TGTGCCAGTAGTTTATCTCGGGGAATCGGGTATGAAAAACTGTTTTTT	CASSLSRGIGYEKLFF
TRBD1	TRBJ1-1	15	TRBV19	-	TGTGCCAGTAGTAGGCAGACAGGGGTTAACACTGAAGCTTTCTTT	CASSRQTGVNTEAFF
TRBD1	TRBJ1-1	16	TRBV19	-	TGTGCCAGTAGTTCCGGGACAGGGACATTCAGGTCTGAAGCTTTCTTT	CASSSGTGTFRSEAFF
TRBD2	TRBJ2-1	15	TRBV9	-	TGTGCCAGCAGCCGCACTAGCGGGAACTACAATGAGCAGTTCTTC	CASSRTSGNYNEQFF
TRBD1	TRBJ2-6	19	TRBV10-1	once	TGCGCCAGCATCAGAGGGGACAGGGGCCTTTCCGGTGGGGCCAACGTCCTGACTTTC	CASIRGDRGLSGGANVLTF
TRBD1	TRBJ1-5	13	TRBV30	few	TGTGCCTGGGGGGGACAGGGGAGCCAGCCCCAGCATTTT	CAWGGQGSQPQHF
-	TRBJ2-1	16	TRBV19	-	TGTGCCAGTAGTATGGACGGGACTCTCCGGACCAATGAGCAGTTCTTC	CASSMDGTLRTNEQFF
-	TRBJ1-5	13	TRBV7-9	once	TGTGCCAGCAGCTTAAAGGAAAATCAGCCCCAGCATTTT	CASSLKENQPQHF
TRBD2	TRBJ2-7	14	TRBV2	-	TGTGCCAGCAGTCGACTAGCGGGGAGCTACGAGCAGTACTTC	CASSRLAGSYEQYF
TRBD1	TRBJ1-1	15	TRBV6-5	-	TGTGCCAGCAGTTACGGATCCGCAGGGGGCGCGGACACCGTCTTT	CASSYGSAGGADTVF
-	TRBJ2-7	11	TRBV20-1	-	TGCAGTGCTAGAGCCCAGTACGAGCAGTACTTC	CSARAQYEQYF
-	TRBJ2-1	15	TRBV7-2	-	TGTGCCAGCAGTACCACTCCCGGGAGTTACAATGAGCAGTTCTTC	CASSTTPGSYNEQFF
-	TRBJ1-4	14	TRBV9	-	TGTGCCAGCAGCCCTGTAAAAACTAATGAAAAACTGTTTTTT	CASSPVKTNEKLFF
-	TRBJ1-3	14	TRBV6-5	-	TGTGCCAGCAGCGAGGCAAACTCTGGAAACACCATATATTTT	CASSEANSGNTIYF
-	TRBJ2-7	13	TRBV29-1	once	TGCAGCGTTGAAGACGGAACGCGGCCGGGGCAGTACTTC	CSVEDGTRPGQYF
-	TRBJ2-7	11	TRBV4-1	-	TGCGCCAGCAGCATGGGGGCCGAGCAGTACTTC	CASSMGAEQYF
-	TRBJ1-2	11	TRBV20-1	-	TGCAGTGCGGGCACCCTTTATGGCTACACCTTC	CSAGTLYGYTF
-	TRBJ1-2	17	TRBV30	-	TGTGCCTGGAGAAACTCCGGGACGGGTACTTCTCTTGGTGGCTACACCTTC	CAWRNSGTGTSLGGYTF